These T cell receptor beta chains were read from a single sample in a study of beta chain features in type 1 diabetes. TCRdb keeps only in-frame clones here, not all; method: immunoSEQ multiplex PCR. Here the sample spans about 160,000 clones, approximately 8.1% being singletons. The sample comprised central memory CD4+ T cells from blood. The origin of the receptors is a young man with type 1 diabetes. The conserved cysteine and the conserved F or W are not part of the CDR3 here. A D gene is named only where the DNA matches it firmly.

V,J,D,CDR3
TRBV2,TRBJ1-1,TRBD1,ASSRDRNTEAF
TRBV5-1,TRBJ1-1,TRBD1,ASSLNPTGVGTEAF
TRBV29-1,TRBJ2-7,.,SVGDRTYEQY
TRBV4-2,TRBJ2-7,.,ASSQVPGGEQY
TRBV10-3,TRBJ1-6,.,AISGQNNSPLH
TRBV21-1,TRBJ1-5,.,ARKKIQKPQH
TRBV11-2,TRBJ2-2,TRBD2,ASSLDLWREASTGELF
TRBV5-4,TRBJ2-7,TRBD2,ASSQAGTSVEQY
TRBV28,TRBJ2-3,TRBD2,ASSLGSGGDRDTQY
TRBV4-2,TRBJ1-2,.,ASSHGETSNYGYT
TRBV7-2,TRBJ2-1,TRBD2,ASSVTSGQGNEQF
TRBV7-9,TRBJ1-1,TRBD1,ASSLRDSEAF
TRBV29-1,TRBJ1-2,.,SVDWPRDYGYT
TRBV6-5,TRBJ2-5,.,ASINSRD
TRBV27,TRBJ2-1,.,ASSLFPEVTNEQF
TRBV6-6,TRBJ2-7,TRBD1,ASSNLGQSSYEQY
TRBV7-9,TRBJ2-7,TRBD2,ASSLATSGSWY
TRBV4-1,TRBJ2-3,TRBD1,ASSQEGGTGLDTQY
TRBV7-2,TRBJ1-5,TRBD1,ASSNQTGPYQPQH
TRBV5-4,TRBJ1-2,.,ASSLAAGVYGYT
TRBV29-1,TRBJ1-4,TRBD1,SVRQGRANEKLF
TRBV5-1,TRBJ2-5,TRBD2,ASSSQRAGEETQY
TRBV27,TRBJ2-7,TRBD1,ASSRDRGSYEQY
TRBV9,TRBJ2-3,.,ASSVGVIAHTDTQY
TRBV7-2,TRBJ1-2,TRBD1,ASSPTQGIYGYT
TRBV5-8,TRBJ2-5,.,ASSLAASLETQY
TRBV6-1,TRBJ2-5,.,ASTATSTLETQY
TRBV7-2,TRBJ2-3,TRBD2,ASSWQPGLGGDTQY
TRBV6-5,TRBJ2-5,.,ASRAVYQETQY
TRBV11-2,TRBJ1-1,TRBD1,ASSRTGEENTEAF
TRBV28,TRBJ2-4,.,ASSFTGQNIHY
TRBV5-1,TRBJ1-2,TRBD1,ASSLKGTGAFYT
TRBV7-2,TRBJ1-4,.,ASRSGPNEKLF
TRBV28,TRBJ1-2,.,ASRMDSLYGYT
TRBV5-4,TRBJ2-5,.,ASSLGSGETQY
TRBV5-4,TRBJ2-1,.,ASSSAIQGAYNEQF
TRBV5-1,TRBJ1-2,TRBD1,ASSSRTGGISYT
TRBV29-1,TRBJ2-6,.,SVKDSSGANVLT
TRBV9,TRBJ2-5,TRBD1,ARVPGGRRETQY
TRBV13,TRBJ1-2,.,ASSSPDRYYYGYT